This entry features one TCR beta chain sequence. The CDR3 covers 15 residues. Germline loops: CDR1 SGHRS, CDR2 YFSETQ. With 0 bases removed from V and 4 bases from J, the gap between germline ends came to 13 bases. These data come from a study of blood T cell repertoires in COVID-19. Study information: The United States, Italy and Spain provided the acute and convalescent COVID-19 samples.

As handled by the study authors: Quantification of nucleated cells was approximated via reference gene primer amplification. The method was immunoSEQ multiplex PCR; TCRdb's version includes in-frame clones alone and lacks a portion of them. V, J and clone size are taken as reported in that table, and D and trimming were inferred from the DNA itself. The data show about 110,000 clones, 75% to 80% seen once. The receptor was derived from an elderly woman with active or convalescent COVID-19. The sequenced sample was peripheral blood. The chain recombines TRBV5-1 with TRBJ1-2; no clear D. This CDR3 reads CASSLEGGQTYGYTF. The CDR3 region has the DNA TGCGCCAGCAGCTTGGAGGGCGGGCAGACCTATGGCTACACCTTC. Combining the CDR3 with reference TRBV5-1 and TRBJ1-2 gives the whole variable domain KAGVTQTPRYLIKTRGQQVTLSCSPISGHRSVSWYQQTPGQGLQFLFEYFSETQRNKGNFPGRFSGRQFSNSRSEMNVSTLELGDSALYLCASSLEGGQTYGYTFGSGTRLTVV.